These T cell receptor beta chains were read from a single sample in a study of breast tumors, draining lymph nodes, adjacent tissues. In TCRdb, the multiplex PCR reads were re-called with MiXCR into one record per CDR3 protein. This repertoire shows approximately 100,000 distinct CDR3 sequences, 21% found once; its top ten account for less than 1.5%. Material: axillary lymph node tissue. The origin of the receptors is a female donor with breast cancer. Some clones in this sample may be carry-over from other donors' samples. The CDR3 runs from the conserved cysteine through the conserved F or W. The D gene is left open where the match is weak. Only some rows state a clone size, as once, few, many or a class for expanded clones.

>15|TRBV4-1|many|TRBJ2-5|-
CASSQDHQRQETQYF
TGCGCCAGCAGCCAGGACCACCAACGCCAAGAGACCCAGTACTTC
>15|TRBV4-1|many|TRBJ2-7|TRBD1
CASSHPGQGRGEQYF
TGCGCCAGCAGCCACCCGGGACAGGGTCGTGGCGAGCAGTACTTC
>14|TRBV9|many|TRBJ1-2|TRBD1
CASSVGQGLDGYTF
TGTGCCAGCAGCGTGGGACAGGGGTTGGATGGCTACACCTTC
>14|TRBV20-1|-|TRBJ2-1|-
CSARDQFTSNEQFF
TGCAGTGCTAGAGATCAATTTACCAGCAATGAGCAGTTCTTC
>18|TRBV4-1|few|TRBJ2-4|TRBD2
CASSLGTSGGAASNIQYF
TGCGCCAGCAGCCTGGGGACTAGCGGGGGGGCCGCTTCAAACATTCAGTACTTC
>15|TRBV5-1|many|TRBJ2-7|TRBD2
CASSPRGTSSREQYF
TGCGCCAGCAGCCCGAGGGGGACTAGCAGTCGGGAGCAGTACTTC
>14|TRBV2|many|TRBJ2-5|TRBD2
CASSEGGGWGTQYF
TGTGCCAGCAGTGAAGGCGGGGGTTGGGGGACCCAGTACTTC
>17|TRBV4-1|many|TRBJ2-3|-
CASSQEGLTRGGDTQYF
TGCGCCAGCAGCCAAGAAGGTCTGACGCGGGGCGGAGATACGCAGTATTTT
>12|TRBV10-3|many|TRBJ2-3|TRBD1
CAISASRQGWYF
TGTGCCATCAGTGCTTCGAGACAGGGGTGGTATTTT
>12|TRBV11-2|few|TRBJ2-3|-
CASRQAADTQYF
TGTGCCAGCCGACAGGCAGCAGATACGCAGTATTTT
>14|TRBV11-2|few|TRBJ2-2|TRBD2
CASSFGRATGELFF
TGTGCCAGCAGCTTCGGGAGGGCCACCGGGGAGCTGTTTTTT
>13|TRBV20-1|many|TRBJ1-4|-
CSASRGIGEKLFF
TGCAGTGCTAGTAGGGGGATAGGTGAAAAACTGTTTTTT